Below are 2 T cell receptor beta chains sequenced from a single sample in a study of cytomegalovirus exposure and HLA in healthy donors. Primers for the PCR totalled 60 Vbeta and 13 Jbeta. The repertoire was sequenced with immunoSEQ multiplex PCR; TCRdb's copy has only in-frame clones and lacks some. Of more than 150,000 clones listed, approximately 80% are singletons. Sample: PBMCs. The receptors were gathered from a girl aged 2 to 9 in good health and CMV-seropositive.

V and J are TRBV30 and TRBJ2-1, with TRBD1 matching 8 bases. Germline assignment: CDR1 GTSNPN and CDR2 SVGIG (reference sequence). With 5 bases clipped from V and 8 bases from J, the junction kept 8 bases outside the gene matches. The CDR3 contains 13 residues. The CDR3: CAWPRGLIYEQFF. The CDR3 coding sequence is TGTGCCTGGCCCAGGGGGCTTATCTATGAGCAGTTCTTC.

The V gene is TRBV28, the J gene TRBJ2-1; TRBD2 aligns across 8 bases. Germline assignment: CDR1 MDHEN and CDR2 SYDVKM. This CDR3 is built from 14 residues. The V and J ends lost 9 bases and 4 bases, in that order; junction bases with no gene match: 8. The CDR3, as DNA: TGTGCCAGTACAAGCGGGAGAGTATACAATGAGCAGTTCTTC. Encoded protein: CASTSGRVYNEQFF.